This T cell receptor beta chain comes out of a study of beta chain features in type 1 diabetes. Regarding the study as a whole: More deletions and fewer insertions at VDJ junctions were seen in type 1 diabetes patients. People with Type 1 diabetes carried modestly yet significantly shorter TCRB CDR3s in all four CD4+ subsets. PCR might favor shorter templates, equally in patients and controls. For patients, the naive, central memory and Treg TCRB repertoires appeared more alike than for healthy donors.

The CDR3 has 14 amino acids. Germline CDR1 is MNHNS and CDR2 is SASEGT. J gave up 1 base and V 6 bases, and 3 bases lay outside the gene matches. This clone appeared a few times. Its antigen is currently unknown. As every portion of the isolated RNA was reverse transcribed, the sequencing read expressed TCRB transcripts. Libraries were prepared by immunoSEQ multiplex PCR; TCRdb keeps only in-frame clonotypes and omits some of them. The sample yields about 700,000 clones, around 15% seen once. The source is a man aged 18-30 years with type 1 diabetes. V gene TRBV6-1 combines with J gene TRBJ2-5, with 9 bases lining up with TRBD1. Sequenced sample: naive CD4+ T cells from blood. CDR3 sequence: CASRWTGAQETQYF. The CDR3 DNA reads as TGTGCCAGCAGATGGACAGGGGCCCAAGAGACCCAGTACTTC.